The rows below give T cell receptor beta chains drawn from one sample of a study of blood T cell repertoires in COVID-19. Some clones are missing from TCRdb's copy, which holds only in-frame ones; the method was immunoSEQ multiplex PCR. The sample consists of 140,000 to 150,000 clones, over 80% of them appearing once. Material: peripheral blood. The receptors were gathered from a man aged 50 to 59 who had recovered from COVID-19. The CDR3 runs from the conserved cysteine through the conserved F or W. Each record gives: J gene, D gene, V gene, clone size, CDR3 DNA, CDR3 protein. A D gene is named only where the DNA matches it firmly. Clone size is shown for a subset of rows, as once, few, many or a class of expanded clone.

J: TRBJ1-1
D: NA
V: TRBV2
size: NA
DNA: TGTGCCGGCCAATTGGACAGGAACACTGAAGCTTTCTTT
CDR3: CAGQLDRNTEAFF

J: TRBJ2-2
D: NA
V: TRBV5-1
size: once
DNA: TGCGCCAGCAGCTTTCAGGCAGCCGGGGAGCTGTTTTTT
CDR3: CASSFQAAGELFF

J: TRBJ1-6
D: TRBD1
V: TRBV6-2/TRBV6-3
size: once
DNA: TGTGCCAGCAGTTACGGGACAGTTTCCTTGCCGCCACCCCTCCACTTT
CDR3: CASSYGTVSLPPPLHF

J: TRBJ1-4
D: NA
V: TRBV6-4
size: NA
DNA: TGTGCCAGCAGTTACGGGACACTAAATGAAAAACTGTTTTTT
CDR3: CASSYGTLNEKLFF

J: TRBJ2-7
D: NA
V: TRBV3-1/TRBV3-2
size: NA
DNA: TGTGCCAGCAGTCCGCGGGCAGGAACCTACGAGCAGTACTTC
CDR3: CASSPRAGTYEQYF

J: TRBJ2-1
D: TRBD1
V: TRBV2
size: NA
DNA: TGTGCCAGCAGAGTAGACAGGGGATCCTACAATGAGCAGTTCTTC
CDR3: CASRVDRGSYNEQFF

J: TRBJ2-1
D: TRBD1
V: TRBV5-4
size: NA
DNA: TGTGCCAGCAGCTTACAGGGGGCGGATGAGCAGTTCTTC
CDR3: CASSLQGADEQFF

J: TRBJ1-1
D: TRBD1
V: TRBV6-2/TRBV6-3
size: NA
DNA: TGTGCCAGCAGCACCACCTCCGAACAGGGGGCAGGATCTGAAGCTTTCTTT
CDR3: CASSTTSEQGAGSEAFF

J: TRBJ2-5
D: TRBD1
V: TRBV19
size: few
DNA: TGTGCCAGTAGTATAGGGACAGGGTTGGGAGAGACCCAGTACTTC
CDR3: CASSIGTGLGETQYF

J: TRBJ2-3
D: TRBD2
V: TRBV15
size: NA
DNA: TGTGCCACCAGCTCCCAGGAGACTAGCGGGGGGTATGGAGATACGCAGTATTTT
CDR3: CATSSQETSGGYGDTQYF

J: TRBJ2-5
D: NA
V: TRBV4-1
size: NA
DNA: TGCGCCAGCAGCCAAGTCAGGCAAGAGACCCAGTACTTC
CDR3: CASSQVRQETQYF